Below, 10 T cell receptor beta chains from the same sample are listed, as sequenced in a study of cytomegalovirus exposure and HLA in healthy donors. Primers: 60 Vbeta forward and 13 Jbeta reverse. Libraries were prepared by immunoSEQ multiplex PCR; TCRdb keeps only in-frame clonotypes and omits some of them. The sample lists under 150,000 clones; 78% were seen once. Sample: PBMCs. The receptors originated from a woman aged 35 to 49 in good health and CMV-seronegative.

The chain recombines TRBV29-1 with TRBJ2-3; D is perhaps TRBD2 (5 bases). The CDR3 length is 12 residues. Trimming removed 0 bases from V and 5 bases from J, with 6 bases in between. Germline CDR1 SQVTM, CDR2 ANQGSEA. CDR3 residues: CSVEEGVDTQYF. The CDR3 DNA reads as TGCAGCGTTGAAGAGGGAGTAGATACGCAGTATTTT.

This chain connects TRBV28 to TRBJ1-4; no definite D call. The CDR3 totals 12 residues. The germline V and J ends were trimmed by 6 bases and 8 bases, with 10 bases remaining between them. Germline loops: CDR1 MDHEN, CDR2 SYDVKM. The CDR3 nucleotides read TGTGCCAGCAGCCTGCTCGAGGAAAAACTGTTTTTT. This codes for CASSLLEEKLFF. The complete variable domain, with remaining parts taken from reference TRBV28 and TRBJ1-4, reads DVKVTQSSRYLVKRTGEKVFLECVQDMDHENMFWYRQDPGLGLRLIYFSYDVKMKEKGDIPEGYSVSREKKERFSLILESASTNQTSMYLCASSLLEEKLFFGSGTQLSVL.

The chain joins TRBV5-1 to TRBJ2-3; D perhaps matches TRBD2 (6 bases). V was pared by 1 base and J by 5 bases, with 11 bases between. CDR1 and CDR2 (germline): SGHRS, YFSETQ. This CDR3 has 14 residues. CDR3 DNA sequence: TGCGCCAGCAGCTTGAGGCTAGCGTTAGATACGCAGTATTTT. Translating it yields CASSLRLALDTQYF.

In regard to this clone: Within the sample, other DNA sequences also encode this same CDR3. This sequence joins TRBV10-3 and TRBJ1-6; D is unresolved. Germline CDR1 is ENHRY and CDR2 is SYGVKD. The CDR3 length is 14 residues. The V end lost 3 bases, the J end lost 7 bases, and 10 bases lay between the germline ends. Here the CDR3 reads CAISETAKNSPLHF. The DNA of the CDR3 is TGTGCCATCAGTGAAACAGCCAAGAATTCACCCCTCCACTTT.

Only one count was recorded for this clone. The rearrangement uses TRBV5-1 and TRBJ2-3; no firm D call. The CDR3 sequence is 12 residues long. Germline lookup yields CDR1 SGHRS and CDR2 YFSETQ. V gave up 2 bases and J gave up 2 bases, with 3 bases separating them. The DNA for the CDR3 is TGCGCCAGCAGCTTCAACACAGATACGCAGTATTTT. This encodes CASSFNTDTQYF.

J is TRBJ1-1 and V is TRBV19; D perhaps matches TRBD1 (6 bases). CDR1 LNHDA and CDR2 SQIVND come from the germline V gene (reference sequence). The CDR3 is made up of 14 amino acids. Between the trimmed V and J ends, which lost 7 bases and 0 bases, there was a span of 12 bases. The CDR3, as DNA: TGTGCCAGTATGAAGGGGGACCTGAACACTGAAGCTTTCTTT. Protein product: CASMKGDLNTEAFF.

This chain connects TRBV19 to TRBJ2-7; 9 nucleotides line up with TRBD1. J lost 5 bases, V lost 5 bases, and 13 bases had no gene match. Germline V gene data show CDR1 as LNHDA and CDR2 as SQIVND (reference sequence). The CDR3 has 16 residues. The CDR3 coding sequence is TGTGCCAGTAGTCCCATTGCGGGACAGGGCTTCGACGAGCAGTACTTC. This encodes CASSPIAGQGFDEQYF.

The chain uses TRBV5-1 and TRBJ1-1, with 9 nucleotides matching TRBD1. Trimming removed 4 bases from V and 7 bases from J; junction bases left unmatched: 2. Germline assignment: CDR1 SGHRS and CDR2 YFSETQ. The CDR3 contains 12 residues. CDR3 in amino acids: CASSRDRVEAFF. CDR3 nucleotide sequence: TGCGCCAGCAGCCGGGACAGGGTTGAAGCTTTCTTT.

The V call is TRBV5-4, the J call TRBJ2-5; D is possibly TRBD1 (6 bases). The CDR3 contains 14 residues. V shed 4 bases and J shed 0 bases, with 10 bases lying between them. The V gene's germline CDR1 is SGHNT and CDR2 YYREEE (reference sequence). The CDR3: CASSLDRNQETQYF. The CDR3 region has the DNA TGTGCCAGCAGCCTGGACAGAAACCAAGAGACCCAGTACTTC.

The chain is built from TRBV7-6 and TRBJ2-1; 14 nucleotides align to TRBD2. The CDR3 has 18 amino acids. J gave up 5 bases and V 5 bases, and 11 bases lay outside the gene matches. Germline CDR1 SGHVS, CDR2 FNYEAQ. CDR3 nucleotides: TGTGCCAGCAGCCGAAGACCGGGACTAGCGGGGGTACACAATGAGCAGTTCTTC. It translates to CASSRRPGLAGVHNEQFF.